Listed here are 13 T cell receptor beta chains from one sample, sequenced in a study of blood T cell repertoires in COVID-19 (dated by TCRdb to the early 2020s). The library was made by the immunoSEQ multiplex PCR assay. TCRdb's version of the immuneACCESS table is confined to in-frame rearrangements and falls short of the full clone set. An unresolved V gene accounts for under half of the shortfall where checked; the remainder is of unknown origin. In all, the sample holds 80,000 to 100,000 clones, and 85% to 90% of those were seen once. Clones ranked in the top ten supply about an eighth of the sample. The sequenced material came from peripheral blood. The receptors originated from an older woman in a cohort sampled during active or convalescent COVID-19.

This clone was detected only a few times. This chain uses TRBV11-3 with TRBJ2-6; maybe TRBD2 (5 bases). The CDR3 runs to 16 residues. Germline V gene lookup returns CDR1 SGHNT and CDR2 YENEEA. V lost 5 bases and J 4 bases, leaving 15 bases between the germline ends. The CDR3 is CASSLGGGRGANVLTF. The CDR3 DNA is TGTGCCAGCAGCCTTGGAGGAGGAAGAGGGGCCAACGTCCTGACTTTC. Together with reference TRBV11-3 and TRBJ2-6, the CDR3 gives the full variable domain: EAGVVQSPRYKIIEKKQPVAFWCNPISGHNTLYWYLQNLGQGPELLIRYENEEAVDDSQLPKDRFSAERLKGVDSTLKIQPAELGDSAVYLCASSLGGGRGANVLTFGAGSRLTVL.

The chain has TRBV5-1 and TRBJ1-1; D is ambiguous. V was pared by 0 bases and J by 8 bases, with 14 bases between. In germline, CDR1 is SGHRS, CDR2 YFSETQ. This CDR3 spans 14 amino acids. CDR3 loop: CASSLDRPGWEAFF. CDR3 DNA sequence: TGCGCCAGCAGCTTGGACCGACCCGGGTGGGAAGCTTTCTTT.

The CDR3, as DNA: TGTGCCAGCAGCAAGGGGACAGACGCTAACTATGGCTACACCTTC. It encodes CASSKGTDANYGYTF. The J gene is TRBJ1-2, the V gene TRBV5-4; TRBD1 agrees at 7 bases. The germline CDR1 and CDR2 sequences are SGHNT and YYREEE (reference sequence). V was pared by 4 bases and J by 0 bases, with 6 bases of the junction left unmatched. The CDR3 contains 15 residues.

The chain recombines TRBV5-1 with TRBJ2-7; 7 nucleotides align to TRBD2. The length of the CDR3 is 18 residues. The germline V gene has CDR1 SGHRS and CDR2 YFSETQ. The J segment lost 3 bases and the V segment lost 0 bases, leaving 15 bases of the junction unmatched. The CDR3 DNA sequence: TGCGCCAGCAGCTTGGCTCCCCGGGGCGGGAGTTCCTTCTACGAGCAGTACTTC. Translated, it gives CASSLAPRGGSSFYEQYF. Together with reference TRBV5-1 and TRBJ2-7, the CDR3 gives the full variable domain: KAGVTQTPRYLIKTRGQQVTLSCSPISGHRSVSWYQQTPGQGLQFLFEYFSETQRNKGNFPGRFSGRQFSNSRSEMNVSTLELGDSALYLCASSLAPRGGSSFYEQYFGPGTRLTVT.

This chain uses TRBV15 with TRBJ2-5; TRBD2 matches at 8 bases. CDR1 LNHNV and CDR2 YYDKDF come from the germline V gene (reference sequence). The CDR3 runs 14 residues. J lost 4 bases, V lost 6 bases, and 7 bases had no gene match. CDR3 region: CATSPPSGGETQYF. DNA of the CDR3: TGTGCCACCAGTCCCCCCAGCGGGGGAGAGACCCAGTACTTC.

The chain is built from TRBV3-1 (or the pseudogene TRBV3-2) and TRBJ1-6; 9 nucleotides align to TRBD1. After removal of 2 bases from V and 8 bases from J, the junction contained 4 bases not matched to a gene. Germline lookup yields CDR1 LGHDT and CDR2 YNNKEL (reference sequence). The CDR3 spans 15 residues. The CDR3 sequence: CASSQWTGEDSPLHF. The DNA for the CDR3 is TGTGCCAGCAGCCAATGGACAGGGGAGGATTCACCCCTCCACTTT.

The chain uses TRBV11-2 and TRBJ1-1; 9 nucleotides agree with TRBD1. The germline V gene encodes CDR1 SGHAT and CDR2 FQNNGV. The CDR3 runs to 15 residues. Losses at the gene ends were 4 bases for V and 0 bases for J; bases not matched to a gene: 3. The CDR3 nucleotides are TGTGCCAGCAGCTCAGGACAGGGGCTGAACACTGAAGCTTTCTTT. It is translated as CASSSGQGLNTEAFF.

The CDR3 loop is CASSLPRLAGTNEQFF. Written as DNA, the CDR3 is TGTGCCAGCAGCTTACCCAGACTAGCGGGGACCAATGAGCAGTTCTTC. This rearrangement joins TRBV11-1 to TRBJ2-1; TRBD2 aligns across 11 bases. The V segment lost 2 bases and the J segment 6 bases; nucleotides outside the gene matches: 6. Per the germline V gene, CDR1 is SGHAT and CDR2 is FQDESV (reference sequence). The CDR3 spans 16 residues.

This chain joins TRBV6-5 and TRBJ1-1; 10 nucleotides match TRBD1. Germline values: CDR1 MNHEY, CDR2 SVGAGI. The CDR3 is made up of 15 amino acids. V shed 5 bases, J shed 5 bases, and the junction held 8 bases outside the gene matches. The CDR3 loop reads CASSTPGQGSTEAFF. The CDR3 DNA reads TGTGCCAGCAGTACACCGGGACAGGGGAGTACTGAAGCTTTCTTT.

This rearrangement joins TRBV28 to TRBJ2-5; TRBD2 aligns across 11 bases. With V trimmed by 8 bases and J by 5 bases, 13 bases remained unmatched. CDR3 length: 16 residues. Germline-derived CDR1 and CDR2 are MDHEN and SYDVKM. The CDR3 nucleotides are TGTGCCAGCTCCCTGGGACTAGCGGCCCGAGGGGAGACCCAGTACTTC. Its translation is CASSLGLAARGETQYF.

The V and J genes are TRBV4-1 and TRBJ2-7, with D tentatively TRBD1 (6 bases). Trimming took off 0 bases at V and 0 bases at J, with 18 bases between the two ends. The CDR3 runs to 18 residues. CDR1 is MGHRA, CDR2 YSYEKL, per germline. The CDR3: CASSQDRGKFPSSYEQYF. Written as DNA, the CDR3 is TGCGCCAGCAGCCAAGATAGGGGGAAGTTCCCTAGCTCCTACGAGCAGTACTTC.

CDR3 protein: CASSAEATNEKLFF. In nucleotides, the CDR3 is TGTGCCAGCAGCGCCGAGGCAACTAATGAAAAACTGTTTTTT. The rearrangement uses TRBV6-4 and TRBJ1-4; D is undetermined. The V end was cut by 6 bases, the J end by 0 bases, with 8 bases between. The germline CDR1 and CDR2 sequences are MRHNA and SNTAGT. The CDR3 runs to 14 residues.

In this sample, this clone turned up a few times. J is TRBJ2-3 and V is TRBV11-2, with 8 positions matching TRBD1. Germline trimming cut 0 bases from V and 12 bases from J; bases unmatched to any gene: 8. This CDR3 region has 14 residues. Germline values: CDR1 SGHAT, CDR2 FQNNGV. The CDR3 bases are TGTGCCAGCAGCTTAGATAGGGGGACAGGATTTCAGTATTTT. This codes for CASSLDRGTGFQYF.